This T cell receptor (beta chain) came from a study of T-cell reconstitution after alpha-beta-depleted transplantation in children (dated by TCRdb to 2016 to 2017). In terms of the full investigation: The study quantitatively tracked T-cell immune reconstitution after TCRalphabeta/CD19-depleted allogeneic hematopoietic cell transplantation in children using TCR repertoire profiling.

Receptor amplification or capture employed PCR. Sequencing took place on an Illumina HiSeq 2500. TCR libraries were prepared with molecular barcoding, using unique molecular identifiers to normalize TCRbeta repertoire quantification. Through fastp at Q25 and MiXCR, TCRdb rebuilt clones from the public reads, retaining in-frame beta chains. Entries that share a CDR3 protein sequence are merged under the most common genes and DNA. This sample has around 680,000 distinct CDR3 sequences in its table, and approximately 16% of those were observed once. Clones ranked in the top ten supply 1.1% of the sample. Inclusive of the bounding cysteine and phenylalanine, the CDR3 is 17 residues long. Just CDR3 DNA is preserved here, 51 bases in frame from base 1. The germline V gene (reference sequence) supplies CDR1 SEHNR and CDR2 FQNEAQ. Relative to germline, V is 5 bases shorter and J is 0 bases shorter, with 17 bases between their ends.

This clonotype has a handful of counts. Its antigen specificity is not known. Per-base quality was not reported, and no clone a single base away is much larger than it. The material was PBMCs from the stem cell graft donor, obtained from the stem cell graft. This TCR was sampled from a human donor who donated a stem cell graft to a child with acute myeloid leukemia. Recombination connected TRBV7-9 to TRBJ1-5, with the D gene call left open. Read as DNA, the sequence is TGTGCCAGCAGCAGCGGGGAGGGAGGATATAGCAATCAGCCCCAGCATTTT. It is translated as CASSSGEGGYSNQPQHF.